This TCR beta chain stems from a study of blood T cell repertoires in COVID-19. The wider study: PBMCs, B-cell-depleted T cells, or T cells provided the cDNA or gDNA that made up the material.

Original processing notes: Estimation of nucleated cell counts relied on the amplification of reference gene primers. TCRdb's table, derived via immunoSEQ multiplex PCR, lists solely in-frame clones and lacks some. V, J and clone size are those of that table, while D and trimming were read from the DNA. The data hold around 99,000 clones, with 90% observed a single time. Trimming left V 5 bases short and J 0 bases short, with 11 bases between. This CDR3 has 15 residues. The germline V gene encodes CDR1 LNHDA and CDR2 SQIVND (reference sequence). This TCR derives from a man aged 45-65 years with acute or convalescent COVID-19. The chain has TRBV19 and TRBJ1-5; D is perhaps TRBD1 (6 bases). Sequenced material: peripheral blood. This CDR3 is CASSPTGYSNQPQHF. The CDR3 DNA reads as TGTGCCAGTAGTCCGACAGGCTATAGCAATCAGCCCCAGCATTTT.